Sequencing of this T cell receptor beta chain was carried out in a study of shared clonotypes between healthy human individuals. In the study overall: Donor composition was a couple of women and three men, aged 18 to 49. Findings and limits, study-wide: Since donors were few, the genetic and exposure-history diversity represented was limited. Only blood samples were collected, and tissue repertoires likely differ.

Points on this clone: The antigen is not known.

CD45RA-negative memory and CD45RA+ naive subsets were split from the CD4+ cells. With 5 bases removed from V and 3 bases from J, the gap between germline ends came to 5 bases. Germline CDR1 SGHTA, CDR2 FQGNSA. The CDR3 has 11 amino acids. Method: immunoSEQ multiplex PCR; TCRdb's copy keeps in-frame clones and lacks some. This table has 2 million or so clones, over 85% appearing once. The sequence derives from a young man in good health. The sequenced sample was naive CD4+ T cells sorted from blood. The subset was: CD45RA+ positively selected. This sequence joins TRBV7-2 and TRBJ2-7; no firm D call. The CDR3 loop is CASSILYEQYF. The CDR3 DNA is TGTGCCAGCAGCATCCTCTACGAGCAGTACTTC.